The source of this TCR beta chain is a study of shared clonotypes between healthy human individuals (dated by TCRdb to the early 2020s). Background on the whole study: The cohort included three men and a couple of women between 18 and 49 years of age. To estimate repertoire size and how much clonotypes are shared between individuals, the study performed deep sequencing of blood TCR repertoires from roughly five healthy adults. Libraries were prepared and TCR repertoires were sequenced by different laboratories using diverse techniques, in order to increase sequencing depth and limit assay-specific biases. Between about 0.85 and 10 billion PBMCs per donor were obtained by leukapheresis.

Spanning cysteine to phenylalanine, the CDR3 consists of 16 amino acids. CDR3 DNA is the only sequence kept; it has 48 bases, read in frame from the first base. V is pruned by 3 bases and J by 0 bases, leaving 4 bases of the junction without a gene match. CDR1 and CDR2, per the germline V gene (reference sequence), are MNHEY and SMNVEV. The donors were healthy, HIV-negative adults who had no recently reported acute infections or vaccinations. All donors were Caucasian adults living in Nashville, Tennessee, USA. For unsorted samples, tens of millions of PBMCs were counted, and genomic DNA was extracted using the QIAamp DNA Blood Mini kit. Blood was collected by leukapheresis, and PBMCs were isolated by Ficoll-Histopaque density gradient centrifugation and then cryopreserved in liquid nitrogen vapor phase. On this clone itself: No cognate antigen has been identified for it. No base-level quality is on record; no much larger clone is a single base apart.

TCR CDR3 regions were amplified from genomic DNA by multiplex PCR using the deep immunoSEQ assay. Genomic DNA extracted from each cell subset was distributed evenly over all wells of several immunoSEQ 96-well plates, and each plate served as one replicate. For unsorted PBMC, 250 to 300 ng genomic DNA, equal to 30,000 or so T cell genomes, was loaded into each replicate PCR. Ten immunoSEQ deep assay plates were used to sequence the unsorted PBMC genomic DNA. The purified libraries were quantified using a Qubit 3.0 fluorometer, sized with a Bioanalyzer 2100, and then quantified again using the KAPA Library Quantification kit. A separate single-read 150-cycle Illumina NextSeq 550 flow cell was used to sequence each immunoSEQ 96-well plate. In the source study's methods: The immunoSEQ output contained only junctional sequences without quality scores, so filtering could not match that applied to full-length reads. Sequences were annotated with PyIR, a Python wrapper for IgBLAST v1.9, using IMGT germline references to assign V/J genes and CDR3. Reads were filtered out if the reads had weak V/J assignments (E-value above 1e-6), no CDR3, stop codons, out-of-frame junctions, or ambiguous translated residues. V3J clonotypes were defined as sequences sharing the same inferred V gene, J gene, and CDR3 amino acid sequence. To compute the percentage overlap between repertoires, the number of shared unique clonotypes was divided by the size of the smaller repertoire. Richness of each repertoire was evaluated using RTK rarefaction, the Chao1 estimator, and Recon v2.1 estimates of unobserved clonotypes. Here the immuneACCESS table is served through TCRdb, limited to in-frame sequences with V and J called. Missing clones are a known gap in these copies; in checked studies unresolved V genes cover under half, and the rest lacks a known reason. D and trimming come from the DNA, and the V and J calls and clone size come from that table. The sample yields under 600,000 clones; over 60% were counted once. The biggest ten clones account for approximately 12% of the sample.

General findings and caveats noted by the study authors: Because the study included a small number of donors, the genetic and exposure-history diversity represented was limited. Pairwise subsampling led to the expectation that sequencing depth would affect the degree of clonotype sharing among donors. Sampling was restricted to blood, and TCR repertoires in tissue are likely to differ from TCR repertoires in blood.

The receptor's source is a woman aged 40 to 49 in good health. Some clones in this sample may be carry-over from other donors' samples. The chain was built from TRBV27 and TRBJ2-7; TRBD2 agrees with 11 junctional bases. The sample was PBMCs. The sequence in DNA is TGTGCCAGCAGTTTCCTAGCGGGAGGTCTCTCCTACGAGCAGTACTTC. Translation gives CASSFLAGGLSYEQYF.